This T cell receptor beta chain was recovered during a study of shared clonotypes between healthy human individuals. Naivety among CD8 cells was defined by CD45RO negativity and positive CCR7 selection, thereby excluding terminally differentiated effector memory CD45RA+ cells. All donors were healthy HIV-negative adults lacking recent acute infections or vaccinations. Whole-study findings and limits: Deeper or shallower sequencing was expected to change how clonotypes are shared among donors. In a handful of donors, approximately 5% of naive CD4 clonotypes appeared in common.

Per the original data handling: ImmunoSEQ only sent back junction sequences with no quality scores, so filtering was done differently. The method was immunoSEQ multiplex PCR; TCRdb's version includes in-frame clones alone and lacks a portion of them. That table gives V, J and clone size, and the DNA gave D and trimming. The data hold 760,000 or so clones, with roughly 96% observed a single time. In regard to this clone: Its specificity is unknown.

With 5 bases removed from V and 0 bases from J, the gap between germline ends came to 9 bases. Germline CDR1 and CDR2: SEHNR and FQNEAQ (reference sequence). The CDR3 length is 14 residues. The sample comprised naive CD8+ T cells sorted from blood. This chain links TRBV7-9 with TRBJ2-3; D possibly uses TRBD1 or TRBD2 (5 bases each). This TCR was recovered from a man aged 25-45 years in good health. CDR3 sequence: CASSNRDSTDTQYF. The CDR3 nucleotides read TGTGCCAGCAGCAACCGGGACAGCACAGATACGCAGTATTTT.